This TCR beta chain was profiled in a study of cytomegalovirus exposure and HLA in healthy donors. Turning to the study itself: Drawn from HLA-typed donors, around 85 million unique TCRs were held in an early data release.

In germline, CDR1 is SGHNT, CDR2 YYREEE (reference sequence). V shed 4 bases and J shed 4 bases, with 11 bases lying between them. This CDR3 is 13 amino acids long. 13 Jbeta primers and 60 Vbeta primers were used for the PCR. Only in-frame clones appear in the TCRdb table, and some are missing; sequencing was by immunoSEQ multiplex PCR. The sample lists 140,000 to 150,000 clones, just under 75% seen once, with 1.5% to 2% in the top ten. The chain combines TRBV5-4 with TRBJ1-2, with D maybe TRBD1 (6 bases). Sample: PBMCs. This receptor was obtained from a woman under 30 in good health and CMV-seronegative. The CDR3 reads CASSPKQGYGYTF. CDR3 bases: TGTGCCAGCAGCCCGAAACAGGGCTATGGCTACACCTTC.